This entry is about one T cell receptor beta chain. The data were obtained in a study of blood T cell repertoires in COVID-19. At the level of the study: The analysed material was cDNA or gDNA that came from T cells, B-cell-depleted T cells, or PBMCs.

The data were produced by immunoSEQ multiplex PCR, yet TCRdb's version contains in-frame clones alone and is incomplete. This sample has roughly 280,000 clones, with roughly 86% found just once. The CDR3 sequence is 14 residues long. V was shortened by 1 base and J by 3 bases, with 6 bases between the two germline ends. Germline V gene sequence: CDR1 ENHRY, CDR2 SYGVKD. This sequence joins TRBV10-3 and TRBJ2-2, with D possibly being TRBD1 (5 bases). This receptor was identified in a woman aged 60-75 years with COVID-19, enrolled during active disease. The sequencing sample was made of peripheral blood. DNA of the CDR3: TGTGCCATCAGTGAGTTACAGGACACCGGGGAGCTGTTTTTT. It translates to CAISELQDTGELFF.